The 18 T cell receptor beta chains below were found in one sample sequenced in a study of T cell responses to AZD1222 COVID-19 vaccine. Assay used: immunoSEQ multiplex PCR; TCRdb lists only in-frame clones, some missing. Here the sample spans some 130,000 clones, 85% to 95% being singletons. This specimen was peripheral blood, taken on day 0 of AZD1222 vaccination. These receptor sequences come from an adult in good health.

The chain employs TRBV7-2 and TRBJ1-2, with D possibly being TRBD1 (5 bases). The CDR3 sequence is 14 residues long. Trimming stripped 5 bases from V and 4 bases from J, with 14 bases between. Germline CDR1 reads SGHTA; CDR2 reads FQGNSA. The CDR3 nucleotides are TGTGCCAGCAGCCCCGACTCAAGGGGCTATGGCTACACCTTC. Translating it yields CASSPDSRGYGYTF.

The V gene is TRBV5-1, the J gene TRBJ1-2; no firm D call. The length of the CDR3 is 14 residues. Between the trimmed V and J ends, which lost 0 bases and 6 bases, there was a span of 12 bases. Germline-derived CDR1 and CDR2 are SGHRS and YFSETQ. CDR3 nucleotide sequence: TGCGCCAGCAGCTTGGGTAGGCCTATGGATGGCTACACCTTC. This codes for CASSLGRPMDGYTF. Filled out from reference TRBV5-1 and TRBJ1-2, the complete variable domain reads KAGVTQTPRYLIKTRGQQVTLSCSPISGHRSVSWYQQTPGQGLQFLFEYFSETQRNKGNFPGRFSGRQFSNSRSEMNVSTLELGDSALYLCASSLGRPMDGYTFGSGTRLTVV.

For the CDR3, the DNA is TGTGCCAGCAGTTACTCCGAGGAAACCGAGGGCTACACCTTC. Encoded protein: CASSYSEETEGYTF. V and J are TRBV6-2 or TRBV6-3 and TRBJ1-2, with unresolved D. Trimming removed 0 bases at V and 8 bases at J, with 13 bases between. This CDR3 spans 14 amino acids. Germline loops: CDR1 MNHEY, CDR2 SVGEGT.

V and J are TRBV7-2 and TRBJ2-3, with D possibly being TRBD1 or TRBD2 (6 bases each). Trimming took off 2 bases at V and 4 bases at J, with 13 bases between the two ends. The CDR3 contains 15 residues. Per the germline V gene, CDR1 is SGHTA and CDR2 is FQGNSA. The CDR3 coding sequence is TGTGCCAGCAGCTTAAGGGGGGTCGTCCCAGATACGCAGTATTTT. Its protein is CASSLRGVVPDTQYF.

This clone was counted a single time. The V and J genes are TRBV7-3 and TRBJ1-2; possible D gene TRBD1, 6 bases. V was cut by 5 bases and J by 2 bases, with 12 bases left in between. CDR1 SGHTA and CDR2 FQGTGA come from the germline V gene. The CDR3 sequence is 14 residues long. In DNA, the CDR3 is TGTGCCAGCAGCCCCAGACAGGAGAACTATGGCTACACCTTC. Translating it yields CASSPRQENYGYTF.

V and J are TRBV4-1 and TRBJ1-1; 11 bases line up with TRBD1. Germline V CDR1 and CDR2: MGHRA, YSYEKL. The CDR3 spans 14 residues. J lost 5 bases, V lost 4 bases, and 3 bases had no gene match. Written as DNA, the CDR3 is TGCGCCAGCAGCCTGGGGACAGGGGGGACTGAAGCTTTCTTT. It specifies CASSLGTGGTEAFF.

CDR3 bases: TGTGCCAGCAGCCGACAGGGGGACTCACCCCTCCACTTT. Translating gives CASSRQGDSPLHF. This sequence joins TRBV11-2 and TRBJ1-6; 9 nucleotides align to TRBD1. The V gene end was trimmed by 5 bases and the J gene end by 10 bases; junction bases not matched to a gene: 3. The CDR3 totals 13 residues. CDR1 and CDR2 (germline): SGHAT, FQNNGV. The full variable domain, completed using reference TRBV11-2 and TRBJ1-6, is EAGVAQSPRYKIIEKRQSVAFWCNPISGHATLYWYQQILGQGPKLLIQFQNNGVVDDSQLPKDRFSAERLKGVDSTLKIQPAKLEDSAVYLCASSRQGDSPLHFGNGTRLTVT.

This sequence joins TRBV6-6 and TRBJ2-7; 9 bases fit TRBD1. The CDR3 is 13 amino acids. J lost 6 bases, V lost 7 bases, and 7 bases had no gene match. Germline V CDR1 and CDR2: MNHNY, SVGAGI (reference sequence). The CDR3 coding sequence is TGTGCCAGCAACCGACAGGGGGTAACCGAGCAGTACTTC. Translation gives CASNRQGVTEQYF.

The chain couples TRBV6-6 to TRBJ1-6; D gene uncertain. The CDR3 consists of 14 residues. Trimming pared 3 bases from V and 9 bases from J, leaving 12 bases between. Germline CDR1 reads MNHNY; CDR2 reads SVGAGI (reference sequence). The CDR3 region is CASSYKKEGSPLHF. The CDR3 nucleotides are TGTGCCAGCAGTTATAAGAAAGAGGGTTCACCCCTCCACTTT.

This clone has just one count. The V call is TRBV29-1, the J call TRBJ1-2; D ambiguous. The CDR3 has 12 residues. The germline gives CDR1 SQVTM, CDR2 ANQGSEA. The CDR3 spells CSFREANYGYTF. The DNA for the CDR3 is TGCAGTTTTAGGGAAGCTAACTATGGCTACACCTTC.

This rearrangement joins TRBV18 to TRBJ2-7, with 8 bases lining up with TRBD1. V lost 3 bases, J lost 3 bases, and 7 bases stayed unmatched. The CDR3 has 15 amino acids. Germline CDR1 KGHSH, CDR2 LQKENI. The CDR3 protein is CASSPGQGGGYEQYF. The CDR3 DNA follows: TGTGCCAGCTCACCCGGACAGGGAGGAGGCTACGAGCAGTACTTC.

The chain has TRBV7-6 and TRBJ1-4; D not certain. V was cut by 5 bases and J by 9 bases, with 16 bases left in between. Per germline, CDR1 SGHVS and CDR2 FNYEAQ. CDR3 length: 14 residues. The CDR3, as DNA: TGTGCCAGCAGCCCCTCCCATACTTTGAAAAAACTGTTTTTT. Protein: CASSPSHTLKKLFF.

The chain is built from TRBV12-3 or TRBV12-4 and TRBJ2-1; D is uncertain. This CDR3 has 12 amino acids. Between the trimmed V and J ends, which lost 6 bases and 5 bases, there was a span of 8 bases. In DNA, the CDR3 is TGTGCCAGCAGCGGAAGAGACAATGAGCAGTTCTTC. Its translation is CASSGRDNEQFF.

This chain links TRBV4-3 with TRBJ1-1, with 7 positions matching TRBD1. CDR1 is LGHNA, CDR2 YSLEER, per germline. V trimming: 3 bases; J trimming: 4 bases; junction bases outside the gene matches: 8. This CDR3 has 15 residues. CDR3 residues: CASSHEGRGPTEAFF. In DNA, the CDR3 is TGCGCCAGCAGCCATGAGGGAAGGGGGCCCACTGAAGCTTTCTTT.

This sequence joins TRBV12-3 or TRBV12-4 and TRBJ2-7; D may be TRBD2 (6 bases). V was shortened by 6 bases and J by 6 bases, with 12 bases between the two germline ends. The CDR3 covers 12 residues. CDR3 sequence reads: CASSQRRGEQYF. CDR3 coding DNA: TGTGCCAGCAGCCAAAGGAGGGGCGAGCAGTACTTC.

This sequence joins TRBV6-2 or TRBV6-3 and TRBJ2-1; TRBD1 or TRBD2 may be the D gene (5 bases each). The germline gives CDR1 MNHEY, CDR2 SVGEGT. CDR3 length: 18 amino acids. V lost 0 bases and J 0 bases, leaving 15 bases between the germline ends. The DNA of the CDR3 is TGTGCCAGCAGTTACTCGAGGGCAGGGTCTGCCTCCTACAATGAGCAGTTCTTC. This sequence encodes CASSYSRAGSASYNEQFF.

This clone was found once. The V gene is TRBV3-1 (or the pseudogene TRBV3-2), the J gene TRBJ2-7, with 7 bases aligning to TRBD2. V lost 0 bases and J lost 2; bases outside the gene matches: 10. Per germline, CDR1 LGHDT and CDR2 YNNKEL (reference sequence). This CDR3 contains 17 residues. DNA of the CDR3: TGTGCCAGCAGCCAAGAGATACGCGGGAGAGTCCCCTACGAGCAGTACTTC. Amino acid sequence: CASSQEIRGRVPYEQYF.

V and J are TRBV5-6 and TRBJ1-2; D not certain. The CDR3 extends over 13 amino acids. Trimming removed 2 bases at V and 8 bases at J, with 13 bases between. Per germline, CDR1 SGHDT and CDR2 YYEEEE. CDR3 amino acids: CASSFWVRSGYTF. CDR3 nucleotides: TGTGCCAGCAGCTTTTGGGTCCGAAGCGGCTACACCTTC.